These T cell receptor beta chains were read from a single sample in a study of CD8 T cells in ankylosing spondylitis. TCRdb reprocessed the 5' RACE reads via MiXCR and lists one record per CDR3 protein. The sample lists about 100,000 distinct CDR3 sequences; almost 8.5% were seen once. The sample comprised blood, either unsorted or a sorted T cell fraction (not recorded which). These receptors were obtained from a male donor with ankylosing spondylitis or in good health (not recorded which). The CDR3 runs from the conserved cysteine through the conserved F or W. A D gene is named only where the DNA matches it firmly. Clone sizes are given selectively: once, few, many, or a class where the clone is expanded.

J,D,V,size,length,CDR3,DNA
TRBJ2-3,TRBD2,TRBV2,many,16,CASSGDSAGGPDTQYF,TGTGCCAGCAGTGGGGACTCAGCGGGAGGCCCAGATACGCAGTATTTT
TRBJ1-5,NA,TRBV6-5,many,16,CASSYSNREGGQPQHF,TGTGCCAGCAGTTACTCGAACCGGGAGGGAGGTCAGCCCCAGCATTTT
TRBJ2-7,NA,TRBV29-1,many,12,CSVRGNEREQYF,TGCAGCGTTCGAGGGAATGAAAGGGAGCAGTACTTC
TRBJ1-1,NA,TRBV30,NA,12,CAVDSLGTEAFF,TGTGCTGTGGACTCCCTCGGAACTGAAGCTTTCTTT
TRBJ1-1,NA,TRBV5-1,many,15,CASSENSQPTIEAFF,TGCGCCAGCAGCGAGAACAGTCAACCTACTATTGAAGCTTTCTTT
TRBJ2-1,NA,TRBV20-1,many,12,CSARTERYKAFF,TGCAGTGCTAGAACGGAGCGTTACAAGGCGTTCTTC
TRBJ2-1,TRBD2,TRBV20-1,NA,16,CSAWTSGGLSYNEQFF,TGCAGTGCCTGGACTAGCGGGGGACTCTCCTACAATGAGCAGTTCTTC
TRBJ1-1,NA,TRBV7-8,many,17,CASSRLQGLGGNTEAFF,TGTGCCAGCAGCCGACTACAGGGTCTGGGGGGGAACACTGAAGCTTTCTTT
TRBJ1-1,NA,TRBV14,many,14,CASSQALFDTEAFF,TGTGCCAGCAGCCAAGCATTATTCGACACTGAAGCTTTCTTT
TRBJ1-1,NA,TRBV4-3,many,16,CASSQELGRPYTEAFF,TGCGCCAGCAGCCAAGAACTGGGCAGACCTTACACTGAAGCTTTCTTT
TRBJ2-2,TRBD1,TRBV5-1,NA,16,CASSWETGANTGELFF,TGCGCCAGCAGCTGGGAGACAGGGGCGAACACCGGGGAGCTGTTTTTT
TRBJ2-7,NA,TRBV5-1,many,15,CASSEGAPMGDEQYF,TGCGCCAGCAGCGAAGGGGCCCCGATGGGGGACGAGCAGTACTTC
TRBJ2-7,TRBD1,TRBV9,many,13,CASSRGQAYEQYF,TGTGCCAGCAGCCGGGGACAGGCCTACGAGCAGTACTTC
TRBJ1-4,NA,TRBV4-1,few,17,CASSQDPPGTTGEKLFF,TGCGCCAGCAGCCAAGATCCCCCCGGGACTACGGGCGAAAAACTGTTTTTT
TRBJ1-1,NA,TRBV7-9,many,16,CASSSKTLHWYTEAFF,TGTGCCAGCAGCTCCAAAACGCTACATTGGTACACTGAAGCTTTCTTT
TRBJ1-2,NA,TRBV5-5,many,15,CASSPQPKGDYGYTF,TGTGCCAGCAGCCCCCAACCGAAGGGTGACTATGGCTACACCTTC
TRBJ2-1,TRBD1,TRBV7-3,NA,14,CASSPGTGRGEQFF,TGTGCCAGCAGCCCCGGGACAGGGAGGGGTGAGCAGTTCTTC
TRBJ1-2,TRBD1,TRBV18,many,15,CASSQSQGADYGYTF,TGTGCCAGCTCACAGTCTCAGGGGGCTGACTATGGCTACACCTTC